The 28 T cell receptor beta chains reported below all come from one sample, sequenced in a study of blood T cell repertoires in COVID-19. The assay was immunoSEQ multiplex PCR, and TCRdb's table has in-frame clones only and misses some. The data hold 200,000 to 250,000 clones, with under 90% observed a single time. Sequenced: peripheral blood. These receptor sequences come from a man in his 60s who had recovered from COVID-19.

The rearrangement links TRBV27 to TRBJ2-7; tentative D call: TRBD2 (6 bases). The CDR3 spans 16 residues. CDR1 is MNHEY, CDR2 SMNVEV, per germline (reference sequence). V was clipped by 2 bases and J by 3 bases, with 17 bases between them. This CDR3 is CASSLGARGARYEQYF. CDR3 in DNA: TGTGCCAGCAGTTTAGGGGCGCGGGGAGCCCGCTACGAGCAGTACTTC.

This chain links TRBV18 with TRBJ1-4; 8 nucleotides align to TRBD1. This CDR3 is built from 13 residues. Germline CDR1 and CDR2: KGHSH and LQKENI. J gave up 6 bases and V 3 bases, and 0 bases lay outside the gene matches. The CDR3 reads CASSPGQDEKLFF. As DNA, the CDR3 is TGTGCCAGCTCACCGGGACAGGATGAAAAACTGTTTTTT.

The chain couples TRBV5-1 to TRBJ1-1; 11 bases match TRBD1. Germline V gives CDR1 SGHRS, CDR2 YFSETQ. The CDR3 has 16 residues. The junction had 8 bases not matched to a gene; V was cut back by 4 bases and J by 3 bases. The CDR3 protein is CASSLGTGGFDTEAFF. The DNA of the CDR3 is TGCGCCAGCAGCCTCGGGACAGGGGGTTTCGACACTGAAGCTTTCTTT. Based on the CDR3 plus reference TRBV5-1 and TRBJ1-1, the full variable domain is KAGVTQTPRYLIKTRGQQVTLSCSPISGHRSVSWYQQTPGQGLQFLFEYFSETQRNKGNFPGRFSGRQFSNSRSEMNVSTLELGDSALYLCASSLGTGGFDTEAFFGQGTRLTVV.

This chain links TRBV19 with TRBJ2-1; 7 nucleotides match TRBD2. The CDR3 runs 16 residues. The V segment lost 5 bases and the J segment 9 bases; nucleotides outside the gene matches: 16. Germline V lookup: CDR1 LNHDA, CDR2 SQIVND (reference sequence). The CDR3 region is CASSPSGRRTHGEQFF. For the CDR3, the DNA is TGTGCCAGTAGTCCCTCCGGGAGGAGAACCCACGGTGAGCAGTTCTTC.

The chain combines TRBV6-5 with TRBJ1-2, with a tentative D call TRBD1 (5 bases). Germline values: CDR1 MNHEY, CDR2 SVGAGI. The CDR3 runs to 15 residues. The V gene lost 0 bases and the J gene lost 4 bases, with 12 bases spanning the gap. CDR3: CASSYSSRGTYGYTF. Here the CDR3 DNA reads TGTGCCAGCAGTTACTCAAGTCGGGGGACCTATGGCTACACCTTC.

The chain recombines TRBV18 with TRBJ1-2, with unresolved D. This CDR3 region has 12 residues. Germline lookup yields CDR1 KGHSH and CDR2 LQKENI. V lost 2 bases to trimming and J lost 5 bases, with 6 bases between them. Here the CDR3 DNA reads TGTGCCAGCTCACCAGCGAGTTATGGCTACACCTTC. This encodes CASSPASYGYTF.

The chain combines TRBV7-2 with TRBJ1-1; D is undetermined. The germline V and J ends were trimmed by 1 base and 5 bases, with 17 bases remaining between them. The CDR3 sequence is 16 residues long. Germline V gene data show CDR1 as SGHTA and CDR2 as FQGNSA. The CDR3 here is CASSLGTRVQGTEAFF. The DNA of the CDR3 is TGTGCCAGCAGCTTAGGAACGCGGGTTCAAGGGACTGAAGCTTTCTTT.

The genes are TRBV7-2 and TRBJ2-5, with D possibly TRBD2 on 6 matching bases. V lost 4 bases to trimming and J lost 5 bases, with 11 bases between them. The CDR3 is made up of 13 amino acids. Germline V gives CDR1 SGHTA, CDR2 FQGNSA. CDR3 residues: CASSSWTKETQYF. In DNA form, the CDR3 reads TGTGCCAGCAGCTCTTGGACTAAGGAGACCCAGTACTTC.

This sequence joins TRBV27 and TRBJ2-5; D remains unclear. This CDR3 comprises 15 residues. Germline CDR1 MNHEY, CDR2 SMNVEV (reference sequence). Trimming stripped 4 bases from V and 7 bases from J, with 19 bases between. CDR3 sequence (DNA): TGTGCCAGCAGTTCCAGGTGGATCTCCTTAGGGACCCAGTACTTC. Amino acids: CASSSRWISLGTQYF.

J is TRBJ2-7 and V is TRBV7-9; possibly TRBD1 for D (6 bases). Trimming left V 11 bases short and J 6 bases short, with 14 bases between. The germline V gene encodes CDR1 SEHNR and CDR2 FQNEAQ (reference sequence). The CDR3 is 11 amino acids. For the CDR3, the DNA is TGTGCCGGCCAAACAGGGCTCGAGCAGTACTTC. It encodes CAGQTGLEQYF.

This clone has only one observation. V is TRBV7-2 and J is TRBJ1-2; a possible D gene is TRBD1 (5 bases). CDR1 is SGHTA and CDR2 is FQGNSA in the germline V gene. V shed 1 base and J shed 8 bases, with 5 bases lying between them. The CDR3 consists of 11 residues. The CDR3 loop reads CASSLGGGYTF. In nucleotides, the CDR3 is TGTGCCAGCAGCTTAGGGGGCGGCTACACCTTC.

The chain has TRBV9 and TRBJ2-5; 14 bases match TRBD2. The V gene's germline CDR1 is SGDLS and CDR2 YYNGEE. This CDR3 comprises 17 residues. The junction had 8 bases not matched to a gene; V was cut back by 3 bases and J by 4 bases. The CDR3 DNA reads TGTGCCAGCAGCGCCTCGCCGGGACTAGCGGGGGTAGAGACCCAGTACTTC. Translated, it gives CASSASPGLAGVETQYF.

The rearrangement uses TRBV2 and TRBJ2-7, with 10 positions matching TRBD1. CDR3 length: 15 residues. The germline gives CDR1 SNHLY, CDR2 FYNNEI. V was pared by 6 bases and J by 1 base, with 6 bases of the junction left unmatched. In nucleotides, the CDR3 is TGTGCCAGCAGCCTGGGACAGGGGCGTTCCTACGAGCAGTACTTC. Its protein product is CASSLGQGRSYEQYF.

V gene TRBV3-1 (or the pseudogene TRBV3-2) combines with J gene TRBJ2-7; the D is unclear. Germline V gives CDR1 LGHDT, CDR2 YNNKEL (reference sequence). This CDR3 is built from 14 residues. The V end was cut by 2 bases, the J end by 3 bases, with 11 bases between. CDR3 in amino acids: CASSQSELRYEQYF. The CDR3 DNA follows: TGTGCCAGCAGCCAAAGTGAACTCCGCTACGAGCAGTACTTC.

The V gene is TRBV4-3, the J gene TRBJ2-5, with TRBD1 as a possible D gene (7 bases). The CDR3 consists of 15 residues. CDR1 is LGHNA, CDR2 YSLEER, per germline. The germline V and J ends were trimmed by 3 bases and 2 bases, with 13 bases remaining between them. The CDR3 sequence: CASSHLGGQQETQYF. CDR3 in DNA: TGCGCCAGCAGCCACCTGGGGGGACAGCAAGAGACCCAGTACTTC.

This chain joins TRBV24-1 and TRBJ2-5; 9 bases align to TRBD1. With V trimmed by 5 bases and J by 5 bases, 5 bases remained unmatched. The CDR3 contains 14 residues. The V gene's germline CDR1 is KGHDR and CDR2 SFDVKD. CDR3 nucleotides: TGTGCCACCAGTGCACAGGGGGCGCGGGAGACCCAGTACTTC. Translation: CATSAQGARETQYF.

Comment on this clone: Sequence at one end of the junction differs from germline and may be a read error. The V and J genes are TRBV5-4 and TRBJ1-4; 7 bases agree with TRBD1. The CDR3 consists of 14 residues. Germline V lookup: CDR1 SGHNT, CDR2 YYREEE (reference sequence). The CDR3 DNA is TGTGCCAGCAGCCCACAGGGGCCTAACGAAAAACTGTTTTTT. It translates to CASSPQGPNEKLFF.

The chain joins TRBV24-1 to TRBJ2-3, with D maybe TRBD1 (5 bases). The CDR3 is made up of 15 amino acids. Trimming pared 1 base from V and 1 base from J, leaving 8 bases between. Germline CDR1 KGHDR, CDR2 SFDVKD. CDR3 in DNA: TGTGCCACCAGTGATTTAGGGGTCGGCACAGATACGCAGTATTTT. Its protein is CATSDLGVGTDTQYF.

The CDR3 DNA follows: TGTGCCAGCAGTTTATCCGACGGGAGGGGCACAGATACGCAGTATTTT. Its protein product is CASSLSDGRGTDTQYF. J is TRBJ2-3 and V is TRBV27, with TRBD2 matching over 8 bases. Germline V gives CDR1 MNHEY, CDR2 SMNVEV (reference sequence). V shed 0 bases, J shed 1 base, and the junction held 3 bases outside the gene matches. The CDR3 has 16 residues.

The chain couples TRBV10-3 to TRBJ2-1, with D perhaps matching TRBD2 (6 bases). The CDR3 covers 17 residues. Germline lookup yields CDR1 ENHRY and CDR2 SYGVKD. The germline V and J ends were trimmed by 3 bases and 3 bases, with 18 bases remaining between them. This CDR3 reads CAISDPEREEDYNEQFF. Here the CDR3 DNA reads TGTGCCATCAGTGACCCCGAGAGGGAGGAAGACTACAATGAGCAGTTCTTC.

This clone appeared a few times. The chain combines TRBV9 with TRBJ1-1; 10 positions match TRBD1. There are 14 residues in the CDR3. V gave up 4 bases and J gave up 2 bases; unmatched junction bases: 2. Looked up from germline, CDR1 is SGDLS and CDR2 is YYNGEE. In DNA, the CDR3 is TGTGCCAGCAGCCCGACAGGGGGCAACACTGAAGCTTTCTTT. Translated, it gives CASSPTGGNTEAFF.

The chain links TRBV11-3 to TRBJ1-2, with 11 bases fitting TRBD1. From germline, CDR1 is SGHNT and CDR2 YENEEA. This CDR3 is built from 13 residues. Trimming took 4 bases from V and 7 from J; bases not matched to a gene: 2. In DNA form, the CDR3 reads TGTGCCAGCAGCTCGGGACAGGGGGTTGGCTACACCTTC. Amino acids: CASSSGQGVGYTF. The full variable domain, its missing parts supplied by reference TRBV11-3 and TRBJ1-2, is EAGVVQSPRYKIIEKKQPVAFWCNPISGHNTLYWYLQNLGQGPELLIRYENEEAVDDSQLPKDRFSAERLKGVDSTLKIQPAELGDSAVYLCASSSGQGVGYTFGSGTRLTVV.

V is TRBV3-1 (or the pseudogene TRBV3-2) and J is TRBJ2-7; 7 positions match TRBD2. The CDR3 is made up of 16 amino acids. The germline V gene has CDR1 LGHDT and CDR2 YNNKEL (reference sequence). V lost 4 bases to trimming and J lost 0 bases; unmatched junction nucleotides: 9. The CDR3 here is CASSLLPGRSSYEQYF. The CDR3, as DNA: TGTGCCAGCAGCCTCCTTCCCGGGAGGTCCTCCTACGAGCAGTACTTC.

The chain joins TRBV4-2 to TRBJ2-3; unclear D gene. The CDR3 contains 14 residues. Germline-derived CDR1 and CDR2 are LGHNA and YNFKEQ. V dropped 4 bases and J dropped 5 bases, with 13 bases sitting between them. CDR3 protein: CASSPPRQLDTQYF. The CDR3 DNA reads TGTGCCAGCAGCCCCCCGAGGCAGTTAGATACGCAGTATTTT.

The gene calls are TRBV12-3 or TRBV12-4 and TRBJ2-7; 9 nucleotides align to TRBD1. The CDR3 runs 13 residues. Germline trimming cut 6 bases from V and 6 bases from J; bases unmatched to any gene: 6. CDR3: CASRGGQGAEQYF. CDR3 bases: TGTGCCAGCAGGGGGGGACAGGGTGCCGAGCAGTACTTC.

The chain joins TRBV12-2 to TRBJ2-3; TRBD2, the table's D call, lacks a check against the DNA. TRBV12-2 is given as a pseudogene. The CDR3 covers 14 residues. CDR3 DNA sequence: TGTGCAAGTCGCTTAGCCCGACTAGCCAATACGCAGTATTTT. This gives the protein CASRLARLANTQYF.

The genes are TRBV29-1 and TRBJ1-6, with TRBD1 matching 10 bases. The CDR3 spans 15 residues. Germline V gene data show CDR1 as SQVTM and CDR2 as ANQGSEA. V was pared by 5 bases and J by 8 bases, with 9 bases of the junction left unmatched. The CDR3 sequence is CSVRDRDRGDSPLHF. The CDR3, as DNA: TGCAGCGTTAGAGACCGGGACAGGGGAGATTCACCCCTCCACTTT.

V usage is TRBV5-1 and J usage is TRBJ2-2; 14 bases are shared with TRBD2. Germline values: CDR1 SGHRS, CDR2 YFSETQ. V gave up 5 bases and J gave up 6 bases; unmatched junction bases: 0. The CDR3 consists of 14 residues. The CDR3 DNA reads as TGCGCCAGCAGGGGACTAGCGGGAGCCGGGGAGCTGTTTTTT. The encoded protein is CASRGLAGAGELFF.